This T cell receptor (beta chain) was captured in a study of shared clonotypes between healthy human individuals. A remark on this clone: What it binds is not known.

The CDR3 has 13 residues. Between the trimmed V and J ends, which lost 5 bases and 9 bases, there was a span of 14 bases. Germline V gene sequence: CDR1 SEHNR, CDR2 FQNEAQ (reference sequence). Study-level findings and limits: The study found 4.5% to 5% of naive CD4 clonotypes shared across a few donors. Estimated richness values were generally larger in naive subsets than in memory subsets.

It was CD45RO-negative cells, positively selected for CCR7, that made up naive CD8 cells, with terminally differentiated effector memory CD45RA+ cells excluded. Measured with immunoSEQ multiplex PCR; TCRdb has only the in-frame clones, and not every one. The sample contains about 1,800,000 clones, about 95% of which appear only once. The clonotype was recovered from a man aged 18 to 30 in good health. The chain joins TRBV7-9 to TRBJ1-5; D gene ambiguous. Sequencing input: naive CD8+ T cells sorted from blood. DNA of the CDR3: TGTGCCAGCAGCGCCCCAGTGGGTGGGCCCCAGCATTTT. Encoded protein: CASSAPVGGPQHF.